The TCR beta chain described here comes from a study of CD8+ T cells in alopecia areata. The authors extracted RNA and reverse transcribed it into cDNA as the sequencing template. Only in-frame clones appear in the TCRdb table, and some are missing; sequencing was by immunoSEQ multiplex PCR. Altogether approximately 300,000 clones were found in the sample, and no singletons occur. Germline V gives CDR1 LGHNA, CDR2 YNLKQL (reference sequence). The CDR3 covers 13 residues. Markers including CD4, CD8alpha, NKG2D and NKG2ACE guided sorting of pooled cutaneous lymph node cells. This clone was detected a few times. The germline and genes are mouse ones. The read is 4 residues too short to cover the CDR3 end, so that end is filled in from the germline J gene.

This TCR was recovered from a C3H/HeJ mouse with alopecia areata. Mouse MHC haplotype: H2-k. The chain is built from TRBV5 and TRBJ2-7; D possibly corresponds to TRBD1 (5 bases). Specimen: CD4+ T cells sorted from a lymph node. The CDR3 DNA, read in part, is TGTGCCAGCAGCCAAGAAGTCAGGGAT. This encodes CASSQEVRD. The whole CDR3 protein reads CASSQEVRDEQYF.